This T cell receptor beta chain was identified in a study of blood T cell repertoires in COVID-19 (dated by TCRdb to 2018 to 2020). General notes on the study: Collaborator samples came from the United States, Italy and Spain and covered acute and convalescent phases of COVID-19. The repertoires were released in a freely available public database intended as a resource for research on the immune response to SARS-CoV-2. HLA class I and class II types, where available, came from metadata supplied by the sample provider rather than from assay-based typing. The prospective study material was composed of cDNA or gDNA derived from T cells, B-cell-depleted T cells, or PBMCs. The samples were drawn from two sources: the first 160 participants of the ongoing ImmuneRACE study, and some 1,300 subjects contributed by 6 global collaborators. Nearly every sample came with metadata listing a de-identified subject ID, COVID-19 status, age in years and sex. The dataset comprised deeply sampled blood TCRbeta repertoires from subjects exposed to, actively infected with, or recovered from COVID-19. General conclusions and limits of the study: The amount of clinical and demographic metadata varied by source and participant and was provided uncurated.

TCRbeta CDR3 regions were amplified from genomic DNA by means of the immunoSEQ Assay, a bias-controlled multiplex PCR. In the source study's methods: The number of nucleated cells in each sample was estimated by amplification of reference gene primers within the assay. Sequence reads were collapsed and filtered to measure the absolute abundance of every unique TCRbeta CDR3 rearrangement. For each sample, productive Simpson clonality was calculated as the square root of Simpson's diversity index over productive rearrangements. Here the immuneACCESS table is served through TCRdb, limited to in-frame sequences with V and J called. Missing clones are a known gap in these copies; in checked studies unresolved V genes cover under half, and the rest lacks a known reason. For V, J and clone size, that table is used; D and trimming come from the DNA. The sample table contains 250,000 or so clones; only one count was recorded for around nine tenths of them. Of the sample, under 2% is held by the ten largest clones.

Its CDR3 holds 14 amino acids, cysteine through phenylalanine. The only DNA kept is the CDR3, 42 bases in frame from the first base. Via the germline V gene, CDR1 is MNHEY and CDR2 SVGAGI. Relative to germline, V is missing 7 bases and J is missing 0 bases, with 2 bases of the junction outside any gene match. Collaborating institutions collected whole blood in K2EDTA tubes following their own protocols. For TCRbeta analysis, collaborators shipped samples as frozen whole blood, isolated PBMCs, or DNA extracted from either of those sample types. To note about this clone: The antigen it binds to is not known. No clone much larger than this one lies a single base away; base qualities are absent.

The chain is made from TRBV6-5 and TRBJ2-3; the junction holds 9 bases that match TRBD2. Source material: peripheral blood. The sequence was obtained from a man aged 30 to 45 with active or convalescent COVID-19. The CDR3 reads CASNAGGSTDTQYF. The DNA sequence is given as TGTGCCAGCAACGCGGGGGGGAGCACAGATACGCAGTATTTT.